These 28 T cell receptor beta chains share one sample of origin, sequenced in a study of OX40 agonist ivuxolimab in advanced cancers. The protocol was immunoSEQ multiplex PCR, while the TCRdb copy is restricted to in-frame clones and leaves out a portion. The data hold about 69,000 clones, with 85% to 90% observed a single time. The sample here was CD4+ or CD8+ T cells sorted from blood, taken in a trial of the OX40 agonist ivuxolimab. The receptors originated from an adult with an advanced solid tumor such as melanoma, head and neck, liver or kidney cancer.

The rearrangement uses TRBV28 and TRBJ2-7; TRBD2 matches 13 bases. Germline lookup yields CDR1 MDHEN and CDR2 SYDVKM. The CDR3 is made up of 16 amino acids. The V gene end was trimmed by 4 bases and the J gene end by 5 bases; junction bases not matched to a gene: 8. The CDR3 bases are TGTGCCAGCAGTTCCCCACTAGCGGGAGGGTTCGACGAGCAGTACTTC. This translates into CASSSPLAGGFDEQYF.

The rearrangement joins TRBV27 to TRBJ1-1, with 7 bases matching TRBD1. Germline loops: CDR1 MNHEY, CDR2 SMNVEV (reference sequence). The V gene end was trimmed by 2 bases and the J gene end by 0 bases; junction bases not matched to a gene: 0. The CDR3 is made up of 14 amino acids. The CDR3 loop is CASSLGTVNTEAFF. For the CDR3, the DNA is TGTGCCAGCAGTTTAGGGACAGTGAACACTGAAGCTTTCTTT.

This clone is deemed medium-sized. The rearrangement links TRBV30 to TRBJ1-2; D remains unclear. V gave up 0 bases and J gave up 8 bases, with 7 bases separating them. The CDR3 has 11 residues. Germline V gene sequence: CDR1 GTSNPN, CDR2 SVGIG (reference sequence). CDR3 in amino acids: CAWSVTGGYTF. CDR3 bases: TGTGCCTGGAGTGTCACGGGAGGCTACACCTTC.

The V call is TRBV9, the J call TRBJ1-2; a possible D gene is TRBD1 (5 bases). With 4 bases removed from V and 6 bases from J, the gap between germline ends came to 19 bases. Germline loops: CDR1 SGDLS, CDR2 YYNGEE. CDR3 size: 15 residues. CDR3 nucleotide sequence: TGTGCCAGCAGCCCCCTGTGGCACGGGGCGGATGGCTACACCTTC. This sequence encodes CASSPLWHGADGYTF.

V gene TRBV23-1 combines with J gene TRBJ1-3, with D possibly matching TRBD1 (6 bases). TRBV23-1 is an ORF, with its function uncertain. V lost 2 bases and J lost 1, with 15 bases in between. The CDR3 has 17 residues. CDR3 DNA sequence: TGCGCCAGCAGTCAAGGACAGCGAGGACCATCTGGAAACACCATATATTTT. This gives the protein CASSQGQRGPSGNTIYF.

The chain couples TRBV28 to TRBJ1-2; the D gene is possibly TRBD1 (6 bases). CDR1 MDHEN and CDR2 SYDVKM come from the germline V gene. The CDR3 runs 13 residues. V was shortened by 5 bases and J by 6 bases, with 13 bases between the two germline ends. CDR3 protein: CASSVLQGNGYTF. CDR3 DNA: TGTGCCAGCAGTGTCCTACAGGGCAATGGCTACACCTTC.

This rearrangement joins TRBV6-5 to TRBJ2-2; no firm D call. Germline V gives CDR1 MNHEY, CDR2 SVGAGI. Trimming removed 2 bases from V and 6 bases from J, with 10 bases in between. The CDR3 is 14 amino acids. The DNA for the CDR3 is TGTGCCAGCAGTTACGCCTTAGTAGCCGGGGAGCTGTTTTTT. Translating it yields CASSYALVAGELFF.

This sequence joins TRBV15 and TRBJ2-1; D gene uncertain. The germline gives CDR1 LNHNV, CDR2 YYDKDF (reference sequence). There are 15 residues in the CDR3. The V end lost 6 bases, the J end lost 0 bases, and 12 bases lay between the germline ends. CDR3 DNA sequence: TGTGCCACCAGGATGCTAGGAAGCTCCTACAATGAGCAGTTCTTC. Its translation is CATRMLGSSYNEQFF.

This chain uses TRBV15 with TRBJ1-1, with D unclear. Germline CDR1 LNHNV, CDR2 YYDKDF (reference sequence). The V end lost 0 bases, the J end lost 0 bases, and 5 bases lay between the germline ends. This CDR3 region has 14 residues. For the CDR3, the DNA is TGTGCCACCAGCAGAGATCCCATGAACACTGAAGCTTTCTTT. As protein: CATSRDPMNTEAFF.

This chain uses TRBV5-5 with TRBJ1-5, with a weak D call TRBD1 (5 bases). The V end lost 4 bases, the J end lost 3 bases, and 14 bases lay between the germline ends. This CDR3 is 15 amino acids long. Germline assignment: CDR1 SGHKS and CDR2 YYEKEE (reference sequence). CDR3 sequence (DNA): TGTGCCAGCAGCGGGGGTGGGCAGTTCAATCAGCCCCAGCATTTT. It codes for CASSGGGQFNQPQHF.

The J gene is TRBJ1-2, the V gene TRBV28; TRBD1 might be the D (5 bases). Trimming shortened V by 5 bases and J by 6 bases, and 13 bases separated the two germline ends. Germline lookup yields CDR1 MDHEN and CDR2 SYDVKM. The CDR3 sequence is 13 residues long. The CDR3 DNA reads TGTGCCAGCAGTCCTTTCGCGGGGGATGGCTACACCTTC. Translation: CASSPFAGDGYTF.

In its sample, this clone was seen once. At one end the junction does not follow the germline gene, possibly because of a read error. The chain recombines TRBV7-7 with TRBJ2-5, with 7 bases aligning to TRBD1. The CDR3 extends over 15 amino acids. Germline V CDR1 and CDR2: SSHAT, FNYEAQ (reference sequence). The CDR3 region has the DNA TGTGCTAGCAGCTCGAACAGGGGATATAGGGAGACCCAGTACTTC. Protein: CASSSNRGYRETQYF.

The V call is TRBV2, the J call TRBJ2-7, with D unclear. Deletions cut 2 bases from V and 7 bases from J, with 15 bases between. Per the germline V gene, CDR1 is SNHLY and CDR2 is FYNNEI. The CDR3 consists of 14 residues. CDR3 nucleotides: TGTGCCAGCAGTGAAAACAACAACCCAGAAGAGCAGTACTTC. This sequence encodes CASSENNNPEEQYF. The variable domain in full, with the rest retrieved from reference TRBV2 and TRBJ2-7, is EPEVTQTPSHQVTQMGQEVILRCVPISNHLYFYWYRQILGQKVEFLVSFYNNEISEKSEIFDDQFSVERPDGSNFTLKIRSTKLEDSAMYFCASSENNNPEEQYFGPGTRLTVT.

Here the CDR3 DNA reads TGTGCCAGTAGTCCGGGACACCCGGGGCCTTTGGCCCAGCATTTT. Residues: CASSPGHPGPLAQHF. The V and J genes are TRBV19 and TRBJ1-5, with D possibly TRBD1 on 6 matching bases. The CDR3 contains 15 residues. Deletions cut 5 bases from V and 11 bases from J, with 22 bases between. From germline, CDR1 is LNHDA and CDR2 SQIVND (reference sequence).

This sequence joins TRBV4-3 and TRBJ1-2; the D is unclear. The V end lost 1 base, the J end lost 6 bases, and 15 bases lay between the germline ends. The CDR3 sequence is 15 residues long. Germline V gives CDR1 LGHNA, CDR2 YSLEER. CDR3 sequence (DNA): TGCGCCAGCAGCCAAGTGGCAGCGGGTTCTCATGGCTACACCTTC. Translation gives CASSQVAAGSHGYTF.

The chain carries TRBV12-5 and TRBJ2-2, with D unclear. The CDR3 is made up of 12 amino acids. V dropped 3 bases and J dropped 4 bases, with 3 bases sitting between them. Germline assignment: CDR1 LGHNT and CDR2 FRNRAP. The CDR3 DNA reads TGTGCTAGTGGTTTCAGCACCGGGGAGCTGTTTTTT. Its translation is CASGFSTGELFF.

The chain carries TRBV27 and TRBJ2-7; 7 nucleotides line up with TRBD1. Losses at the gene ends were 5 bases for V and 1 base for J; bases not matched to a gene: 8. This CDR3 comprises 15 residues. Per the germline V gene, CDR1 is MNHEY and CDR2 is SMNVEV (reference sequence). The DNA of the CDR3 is TGTGCCAGCAGTCTAGACGGGACAGATTCCTACGAGCAGTACTTC. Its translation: CASSLDGTDSYEQYF.

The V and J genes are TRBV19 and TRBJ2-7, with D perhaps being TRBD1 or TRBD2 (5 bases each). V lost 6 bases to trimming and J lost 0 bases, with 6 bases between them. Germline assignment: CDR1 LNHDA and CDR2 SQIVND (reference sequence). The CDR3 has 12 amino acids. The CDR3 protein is CASSGTSYEQYF. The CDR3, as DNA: TGTGCCAGTAGCGGGACCTCCTACGAGCAGTACTTC.

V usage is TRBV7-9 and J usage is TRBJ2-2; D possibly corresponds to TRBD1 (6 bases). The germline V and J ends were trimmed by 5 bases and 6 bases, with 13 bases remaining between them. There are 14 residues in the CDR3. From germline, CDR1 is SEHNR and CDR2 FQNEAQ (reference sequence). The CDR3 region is CASSGTPTPGELFF. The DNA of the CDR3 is TGTGCCAGCAGCGGGACACCAACACCCGGGGAGCTGTTTTTT. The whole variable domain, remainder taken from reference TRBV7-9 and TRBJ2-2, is DTGVSQNPRHKITKRGQNVTFRCDPISEHNRLYWYRQTLGQGPEFLTYFQNEAQLEKSRLLSDRFSAERPKGSFSTLEIQRTEQGDSAMYLCASSGTPTPGELFFGEGSRLTVL.

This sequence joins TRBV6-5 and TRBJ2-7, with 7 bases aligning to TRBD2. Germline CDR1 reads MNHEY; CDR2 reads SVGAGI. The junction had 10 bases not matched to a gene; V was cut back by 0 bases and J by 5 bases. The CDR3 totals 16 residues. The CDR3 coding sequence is TGTGCCAGCAGTTACTCGCGACGACTAGCAGGCGACGAGCAGTACTTC. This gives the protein CASSYSRRLAGDEQYF.

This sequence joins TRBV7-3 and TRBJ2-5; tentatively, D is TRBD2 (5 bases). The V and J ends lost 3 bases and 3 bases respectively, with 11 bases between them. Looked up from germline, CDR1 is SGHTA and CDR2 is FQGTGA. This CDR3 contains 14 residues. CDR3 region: CASSFGSGEETQYF. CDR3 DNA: TGTGCCAGCAGCTTTGGGAGCGGTGAAGAGACCCAGTACTTC.

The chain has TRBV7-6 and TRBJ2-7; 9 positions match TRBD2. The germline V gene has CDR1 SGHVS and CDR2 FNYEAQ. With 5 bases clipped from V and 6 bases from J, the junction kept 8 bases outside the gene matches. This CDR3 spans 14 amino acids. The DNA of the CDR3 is TGTGCCAGCAGCGCGGGGGGGTATGCTGGCGAGCAGTACTTC. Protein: CASSAGGYAGEQYF.

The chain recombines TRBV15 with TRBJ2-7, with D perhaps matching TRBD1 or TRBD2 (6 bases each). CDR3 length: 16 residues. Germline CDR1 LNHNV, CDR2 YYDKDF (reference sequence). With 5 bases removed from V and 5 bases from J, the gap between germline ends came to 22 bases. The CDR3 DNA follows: TGTGCCACCAGCGCGGGGAGATACCTGGCAGGGGACGAGCAGTACTTC. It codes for CATSAGRYLAGDEQYF. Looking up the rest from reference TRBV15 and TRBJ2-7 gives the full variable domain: DAMVIQNPRYQVTQFGKPVTLSCSQTLNHNVMYWYQQKSSQAPKLLFHYYDKDFNNEADTPDNFQSRRPNTSFCFLDIRSPGLGDTAMYLCATSAGRYLAGDEQYFGPGTRLTVT.

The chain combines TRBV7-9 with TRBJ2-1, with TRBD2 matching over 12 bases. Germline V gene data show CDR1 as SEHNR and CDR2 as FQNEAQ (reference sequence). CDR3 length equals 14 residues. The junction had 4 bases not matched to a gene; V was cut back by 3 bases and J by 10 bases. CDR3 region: CASSFPGLAGEQFF. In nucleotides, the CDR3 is TGTGCCAGCAGCTTCCCAGGACTAGCGGGGGAGCAGTTCTTC.

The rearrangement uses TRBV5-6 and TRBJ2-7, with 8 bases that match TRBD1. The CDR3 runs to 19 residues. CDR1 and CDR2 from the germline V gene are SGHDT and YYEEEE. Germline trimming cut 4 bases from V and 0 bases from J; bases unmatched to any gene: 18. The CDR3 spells CASSPGQVQPSSLSYEQYF. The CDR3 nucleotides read TGTGCCAGCAGCCCGGGACAGGTCCAACCGTCGTCCCTCTCCTACGAGCAGTACTTC.

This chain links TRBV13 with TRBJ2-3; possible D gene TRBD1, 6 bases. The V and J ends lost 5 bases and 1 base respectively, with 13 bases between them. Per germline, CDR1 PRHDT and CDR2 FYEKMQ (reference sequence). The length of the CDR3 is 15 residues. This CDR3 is CASSDLGGGTDTQYF. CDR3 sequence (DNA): TGTGCCAGCAGCGATCTAGGGGGAGGCACAGATACGCAGTATTTT.

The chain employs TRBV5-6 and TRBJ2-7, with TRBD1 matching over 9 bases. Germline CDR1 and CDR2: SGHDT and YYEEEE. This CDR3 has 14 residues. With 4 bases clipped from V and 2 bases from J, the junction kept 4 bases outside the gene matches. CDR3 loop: CASSPWTGAYEQYF. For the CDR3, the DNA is TGTGCCAGCAGCCCCTGGACAGGGGCCTACGAGCAGTACTTC. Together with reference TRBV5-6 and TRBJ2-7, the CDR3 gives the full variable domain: DAGVTQSPTHLIKTRGQQVTLRCSPKSGHDTVSWYQQALGQGPQFIFQYYEEEERQRGNFPDRFSGHQFPNYSSELNVNALLLGDSALYLCASSPWTGAYEQYFGPGTRLTVT.

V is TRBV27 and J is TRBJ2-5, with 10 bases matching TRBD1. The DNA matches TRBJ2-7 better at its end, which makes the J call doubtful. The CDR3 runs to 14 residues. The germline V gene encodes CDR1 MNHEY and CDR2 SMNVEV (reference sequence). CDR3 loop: CASSPTGGLYEQYF. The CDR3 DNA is TGTGCCAGCAGTCCGACAGGGGGCCTGTACGAGCAGTACTTC.